This TCR beta chain derives from a study of cytomegalovirus exposure and HLA in healthy donors. Study-wide context: Earlier work reported 117 million unique TCR beta sequences from about 180 million T cells. General study results and limits: A later analysis linked a missense variant in DCLRE1C to the trimming of TCR beta V and J genes.

Turning to this clone: Its antigen is as yet unknown.

Amplification used 60 Vbeta primers and 13 Jbeta primers. Generated by immunoSEQ multiplex PCR, the TCRdb table keeps only in-frame clones and is missing some. The profile covers roughly 200,000 clones, with about four fifths appearing a single time and roughly 2.7% taken by the ten largest. Deletions cut 4 bases from V and 3 bases from J, with 8 bases between. Looked up from germline, CDR1 is SGHRS and CDR2 is YFSETQ. This CDR3 is built from 12 residues. The rearrangement links TRBV5-1 to TRBJ2-7; the D is unclear. Input material: PBMCs. The source of this sequence is a female donor in good health and CMV-seronegative. The CDR3 here is CASSTIGYEQYF. CDR3 DNA: TGCGCCAGCAGCACTATAGGCTACGAGCAGTACTTC.